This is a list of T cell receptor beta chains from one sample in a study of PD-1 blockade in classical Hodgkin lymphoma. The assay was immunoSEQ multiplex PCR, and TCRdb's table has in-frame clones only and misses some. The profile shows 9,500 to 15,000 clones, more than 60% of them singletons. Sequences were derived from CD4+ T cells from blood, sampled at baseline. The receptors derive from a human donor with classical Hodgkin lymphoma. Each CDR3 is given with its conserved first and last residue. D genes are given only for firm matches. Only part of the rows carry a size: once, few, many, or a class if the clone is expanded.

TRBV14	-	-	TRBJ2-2	TGTGCCAGCAGCCAAGAAAGACGGCGAGGGATCGGGGAGCTGTTTTTT	CASSQERRRGIGELFF
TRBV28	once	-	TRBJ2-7	TGTGCCACCACACGCTGGGACCACCCCAACGCCTACGAGCAGTACTTC	CATTRWDHPNAYEQYF
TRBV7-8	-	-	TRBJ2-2	TGTGCCAGCAGTTGGACGGCGACAGGAGACATCGGGGAGCTGTTTTTT	CASSWTATGDIGELFF
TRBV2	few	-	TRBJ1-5	TGTGCCAGCAGTCCAGGGCGGAGCAATCAGCCCCAGCATTTT	CASSPGRSNQPQHF
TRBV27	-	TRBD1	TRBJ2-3	TGTGCCAGCAGTCCCAGCCAGGGGGCCACAGATACGCAGTATTTT	CASSPSQGATDTQYF
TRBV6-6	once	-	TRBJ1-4	TGTGCCAGCAGTTATTACAGTAGGGAAAAACTGTTTTTT	CASSYYSREKLFF
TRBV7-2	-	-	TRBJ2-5	TGTGCCAGCAGCCTTCCTCCAGGTTTGGAGACCCAGTACTTC	CASSLPPGLETQYF
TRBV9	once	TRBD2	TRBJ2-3	TGTGCCAGCAGCGTAAACCCGGAGACTAGCCCCACAGATACGCAGTATTTT	CASSVNPETSPTDTQYF
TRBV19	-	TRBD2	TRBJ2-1	TGTGCCAGTTCCCTATTGACTAGCGATATCTCCTACAATGAGCAGTTCTTC	CASSLLTSDISYNEQFF
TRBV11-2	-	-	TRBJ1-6	TGTGCCAGCAGCTTAGACGTTTCTAATTCACCCCTCCACTTT	CASSLDVSNSPLHF
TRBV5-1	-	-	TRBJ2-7	TGCGCCAGCAGCTTGGACGGCAGGGTTTACGAGCAGTACTTC	CASSLDGRVYEQYF
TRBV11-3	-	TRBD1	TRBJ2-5	TGTGCCAGCAGCAAGACAGGGGCGAGGGAGACCCAGTACTTC	CASSKTGARETQYF
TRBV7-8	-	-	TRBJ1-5	TGTGCCAGCAGCTTAGTTCGCAGTTCGAGCAATCAGCCCCAGCATTTT	CASSLVRSSSNQPQHF
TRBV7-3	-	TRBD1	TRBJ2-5	TGTGCCAGCAGTTCAGGGGGCCAAGAGACCCAGTACTTC	CASSSGGQETQYF
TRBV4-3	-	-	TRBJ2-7	TGCGCCAGCAGCCAGGCCGGGACGGATTCCTACGAGCAGTACTTC	CASSQAGTDSYEQYF
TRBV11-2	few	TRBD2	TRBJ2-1	TGTGCCAGCAGCTTAGTCGGGGGGGCAGACAATGAGCAGTTCTTC	CASSLVGGADNEQFF
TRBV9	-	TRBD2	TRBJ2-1	TGTGCCAGCAGAGCGGGGGGGCCGAGTGAGCAGTTCTTC	CASRAGGPSEQFF
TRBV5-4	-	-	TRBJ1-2	TGTGCCAGCAGCTCCCCTCTCGGCTATGGCTACACCTTC	CASSSPLGYGYTF
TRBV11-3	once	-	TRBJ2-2	TGTGCCAGCAGCAGATATCCCGCGAACACCGGGGAGCTGTTTTTT	CASSRYPANTGELFF
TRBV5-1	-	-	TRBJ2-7	TGCGCCAGCAGCACGGGCTCCTACGAGCAGTACTTC	CASSTGSYEQYF
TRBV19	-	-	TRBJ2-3	TGTGCCAGTGCAACCCAGGCAGATACGCAGTATTTT	CASATQADTQYF
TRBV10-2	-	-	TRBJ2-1	TGCGCCAGCAGTGAACAGGGCGCCAATGAGCAGTTCTTC	CASSEQGANEQFF
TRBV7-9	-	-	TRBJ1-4	TGTGCCAGCAGCCCCGGTTGGGCGATTAATGAAAAACTGTTTTTT	CASSPGWAINEKLFF
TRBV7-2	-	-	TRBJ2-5	TGTGCCAGCAGCTTTGCGTGGACAGCCCGAGAGACCCAGTACTTC	CASSFAWTARETQYF
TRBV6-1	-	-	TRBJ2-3	TGTGCCAGCACACCCACGGCTGATACGCAGTATTTT	CASTPTADTQYF
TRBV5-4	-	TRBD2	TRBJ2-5	TGTGCCAGCAGCTTGGGGTGGGGACTAGCGGGGGGGCCGAAGACCCAGTACTTC	CASSLGWGLAGGPKTQYF
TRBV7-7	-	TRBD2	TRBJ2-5	TGTGCTAGCAGCAACGGACTAGCGGGGGAAGAGGCCCAGTACTTC	CASSNGLAGEEAQYF
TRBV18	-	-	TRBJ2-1	TGTGCCAGCTCAGAGGGGGGACTCTCCTACAATGAGCAGTTCTTC	CASSEGGLSYNEQFF
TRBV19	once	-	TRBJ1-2	TGTGCCAGTAGTATAGATCTGGACAGCCTCCTCTATGGCTACACCTTC	CASSIDLDSLLYGYTF
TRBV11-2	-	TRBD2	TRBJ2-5	TGTGCCAGCAGCTTAAGTTTAGCGGGGGCCCCGGAGACCCAGTACTTC	CASSLSLAGAPETQYF
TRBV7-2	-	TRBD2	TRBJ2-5	TGTGCCAGCAGTCCCCCTAGCGGGGGGGCTTGGGAGACCCAGTACTTC	CASSPPSGGAWETQYF
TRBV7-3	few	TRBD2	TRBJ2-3	TGTGCCAGCAGCTTAAACGGGGGGACCACAGATACGCAGTATTTT	CASSLNGGTTDTQYF
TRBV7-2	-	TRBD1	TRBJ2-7	TGTGCCAGCAGCTTATCCCCGGGACAGGGGACCTACGAGCAGTACTTC	CASSLSPGQGTYEQYF
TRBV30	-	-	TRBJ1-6	TGTGCCTGGAGTGTACGGAATAATTCACCCCTCCACTTT	CAWSVRNNSPLHF
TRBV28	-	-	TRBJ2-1	TGTGCCAGCAGCCTTTCTGGTTATGAAGGGAATGAGCAGTTCTTC	CASSLSGYEGNEQFF
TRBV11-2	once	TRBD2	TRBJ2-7	TGTGCCAGCAGCGTGGGACTAGCTAGCGACGAGCAGTACTTC	CASSVGLASDEQYF
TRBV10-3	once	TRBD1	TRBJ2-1	TGTGCCATCAGTAAGGGCCCAGGACAGGGGCTTCATGAGCAGTTCTTC	CAISKGPGQGLHEQFF
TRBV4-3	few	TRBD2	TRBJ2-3	TGCGCCAGCAGCCAAGATGCCTCGACTAGCGGGGGCACAGATACGCAGTATTTT	CASSQDASTSGGTDTQYF
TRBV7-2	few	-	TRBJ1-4	TGTGCCAGCAGCTTAGTTGGGACCGCACCAAAACTGTTTTTT	CASSLVGTAPKLFF
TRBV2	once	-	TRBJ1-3	TGTGCCACCAGGACGGACGGAAACACCATATATTTT	CATRTDGNTIYF
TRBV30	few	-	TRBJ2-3	TGTGCCTGGAGTCCGACAGGGACTTCGCAGTATTTT	CAWSPTGTSQYF
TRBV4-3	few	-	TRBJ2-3	TGCGCCAGCAGCCCACGCCCTCGGGGGCGGACCACAGATACGCAGTATTTT	CASSPRPRGRTTDTQYF
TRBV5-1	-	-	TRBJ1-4	TGCGCCAGCAGCCCGGACAGATTGGGTGAAAAACTGTTTTTT	CASSPDRLGEKLFF
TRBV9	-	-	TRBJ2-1	TGTGCCAGCAGCCCTATATCGGGGACCCTGGCTTACAATGAGCAGTTCTTC	CASSPISGTLAYNEQFF
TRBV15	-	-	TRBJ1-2	TGTGCCACCAGCAGAGATACAAGGGCCTATGGCTACACCTTC	CATSRDTRAYGYTF
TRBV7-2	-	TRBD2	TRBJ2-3	TGTGCCAGCAGCTTAATGACTAGCGAGGATACGCAGTATTTT	CASSLMTSEDTQYF
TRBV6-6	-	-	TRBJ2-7	TGTGCCAGTTCCCCGGCCGGCAGTATCGCCTACGAGCAGTACTTC	CASSPAGSIAYEQYF
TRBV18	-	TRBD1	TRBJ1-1	TGTGCCAGCTCACCACCGGACAGGGGGGGGATGAACACTGAAGCTTTCTTT	CASSPPDRGGMNTEAFF
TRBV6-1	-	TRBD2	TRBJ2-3	TGTGCCAGCACCAGGCGCGGGGGTTATCAGTATTTT	CASTRRGGYQYF